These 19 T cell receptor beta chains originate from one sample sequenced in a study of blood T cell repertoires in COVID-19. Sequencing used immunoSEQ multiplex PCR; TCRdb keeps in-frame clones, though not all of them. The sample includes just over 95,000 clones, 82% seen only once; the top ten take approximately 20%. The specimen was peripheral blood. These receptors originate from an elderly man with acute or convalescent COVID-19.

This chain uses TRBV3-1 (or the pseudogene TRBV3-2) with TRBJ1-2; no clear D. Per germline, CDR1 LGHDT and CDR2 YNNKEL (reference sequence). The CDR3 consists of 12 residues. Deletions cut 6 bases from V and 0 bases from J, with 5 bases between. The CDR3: CASRRSNYGYTF. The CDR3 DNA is TGTGCCAGCAGGCGCTCTAACTATGGCTACACCTTC.

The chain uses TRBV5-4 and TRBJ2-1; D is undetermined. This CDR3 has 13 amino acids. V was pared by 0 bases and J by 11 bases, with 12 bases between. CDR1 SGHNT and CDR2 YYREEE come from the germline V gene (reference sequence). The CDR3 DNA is TGTGCCAGCAGCTTGGGTGGCTGGGCTAAGCAGTTCTTC. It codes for CASSLGGWAKQFF.

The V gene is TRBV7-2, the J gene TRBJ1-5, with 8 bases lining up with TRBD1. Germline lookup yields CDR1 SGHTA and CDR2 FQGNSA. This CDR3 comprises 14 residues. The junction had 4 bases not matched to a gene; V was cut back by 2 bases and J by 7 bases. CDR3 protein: CASSLKAGGQPQHF. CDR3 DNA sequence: TGTGCCAGCAGCTTAAAGGCAGGGGGCCAGCCCCAGCATTTT.

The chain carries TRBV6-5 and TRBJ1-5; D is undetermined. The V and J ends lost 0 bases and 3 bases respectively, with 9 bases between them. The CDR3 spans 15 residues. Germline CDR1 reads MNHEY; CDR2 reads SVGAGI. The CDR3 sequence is CASSYSRFSNQPQHF. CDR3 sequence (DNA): TGTGCCAGCAGTTACTCCAGGTTCTCCAATCAGCCCCAGCATTTT.

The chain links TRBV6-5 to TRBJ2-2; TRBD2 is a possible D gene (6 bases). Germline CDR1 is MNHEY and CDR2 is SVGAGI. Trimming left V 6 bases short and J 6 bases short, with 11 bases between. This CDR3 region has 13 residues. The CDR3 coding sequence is TGTGCCAGCAGATTGGGGGGTCCCGGGGAGCTGTTTTTT. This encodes CASRLGGPGELFF.

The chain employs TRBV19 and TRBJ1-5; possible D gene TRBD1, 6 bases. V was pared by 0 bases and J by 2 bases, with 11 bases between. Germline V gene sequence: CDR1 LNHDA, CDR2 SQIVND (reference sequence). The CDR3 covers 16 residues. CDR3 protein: CASSIDRRQGNQPQHF. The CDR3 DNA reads TGTGCCAGTAGTATAGATCGAAGACAGGGCAATCAGCCCCAGCATTTT.

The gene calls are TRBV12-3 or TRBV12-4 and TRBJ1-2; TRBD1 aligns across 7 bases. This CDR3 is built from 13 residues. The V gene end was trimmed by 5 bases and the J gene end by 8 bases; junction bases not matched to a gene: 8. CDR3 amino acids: CASSPDRAGGYTF. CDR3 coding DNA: TGTGCCAGCAGTCCTGACAGGGCTGGGGGCTACACCTTC.

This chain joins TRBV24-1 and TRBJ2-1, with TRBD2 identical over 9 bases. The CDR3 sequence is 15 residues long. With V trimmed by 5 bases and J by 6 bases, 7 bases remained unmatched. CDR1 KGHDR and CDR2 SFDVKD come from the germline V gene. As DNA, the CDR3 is TGTGCCACCAGTGCAAGCGGGGGGCCCCTCAATGAGCAGTTCTTC. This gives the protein CATSASGGPLNEQFF.

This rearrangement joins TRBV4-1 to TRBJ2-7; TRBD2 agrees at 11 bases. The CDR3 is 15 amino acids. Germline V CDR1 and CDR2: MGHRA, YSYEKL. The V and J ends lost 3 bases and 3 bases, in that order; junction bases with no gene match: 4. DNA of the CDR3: TGCGCCAGCAGCCAGCAACTAGCGGGGGACTACGAGCAGTACTTC. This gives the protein CASSQQLAGDYEQYF.

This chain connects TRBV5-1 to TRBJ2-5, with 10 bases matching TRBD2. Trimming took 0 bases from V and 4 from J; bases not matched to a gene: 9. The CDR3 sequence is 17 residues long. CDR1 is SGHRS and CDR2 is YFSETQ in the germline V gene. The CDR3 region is CASSLAKASGSGETQYF. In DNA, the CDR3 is TGCGCCAGCAGCTTGGCCAAGGCTAGCGGGAGCGGAGAGACCCAGTACTTC.

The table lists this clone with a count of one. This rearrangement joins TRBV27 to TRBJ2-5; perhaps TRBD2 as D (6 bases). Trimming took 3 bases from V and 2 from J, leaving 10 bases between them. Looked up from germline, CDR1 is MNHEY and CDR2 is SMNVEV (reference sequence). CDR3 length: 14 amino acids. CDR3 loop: CASSFRGIQETQYF. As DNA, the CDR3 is TGTGCCAGCAGTTTTCGGGGGATTCAAGAGACCCAGTACTTC.

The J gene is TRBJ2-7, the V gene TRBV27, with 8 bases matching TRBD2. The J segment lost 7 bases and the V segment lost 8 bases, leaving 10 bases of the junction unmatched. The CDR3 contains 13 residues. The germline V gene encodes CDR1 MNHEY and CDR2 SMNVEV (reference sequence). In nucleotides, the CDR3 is TGTGCCAGCCATCGGGGGGGGGAAAGGGAGCAGTACTTC. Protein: CASHRGGEREQYF.

The CDR3, as DNA: TGCGCCAGCAGCATGGACAGGGTGGGAGAGCAGTACTTC. It translates to CASSMDRVGEQYF. The chain carries TRBV5-1 and TRBJ2-7, with TRBD1 matching 8 bases. The junction had 7 bases not matched to a gene; V was cut back by 4 bases and J by 7 bases. The CDR3 contains 13 residues. CDR1 and CDR2 from the germline V gene are SGHRS and YFSETQ.

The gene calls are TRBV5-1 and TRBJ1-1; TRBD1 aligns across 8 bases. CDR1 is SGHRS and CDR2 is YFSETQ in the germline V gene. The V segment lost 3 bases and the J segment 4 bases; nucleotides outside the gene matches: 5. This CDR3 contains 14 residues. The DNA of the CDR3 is TGCGCCAGCAGCTCCTCCGGGACAGGCACTGAAGCTTTCTTT. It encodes CASSSSGTGTEAFF.

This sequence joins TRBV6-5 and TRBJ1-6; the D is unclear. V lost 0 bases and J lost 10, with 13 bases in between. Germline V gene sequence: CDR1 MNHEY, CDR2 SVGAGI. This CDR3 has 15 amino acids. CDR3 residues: CASSYSIQVNSPLHF. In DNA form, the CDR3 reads TGTGCCAGCAGTTACTCGATCCAGGTTAACTCACCCCTCCACTTT.

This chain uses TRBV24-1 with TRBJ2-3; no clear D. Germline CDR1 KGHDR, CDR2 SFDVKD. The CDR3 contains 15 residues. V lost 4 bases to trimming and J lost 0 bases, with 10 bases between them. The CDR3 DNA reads TGTGCCACCAGTGAGAGGCAGATTAGCACAGATACGCAGTATTTT. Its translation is CATSERQISTDTQYF.

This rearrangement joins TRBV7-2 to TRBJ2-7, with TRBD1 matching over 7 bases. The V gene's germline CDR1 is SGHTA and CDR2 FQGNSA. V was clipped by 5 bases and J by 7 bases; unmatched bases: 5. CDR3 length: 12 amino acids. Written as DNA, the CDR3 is TGTGCCAGCAGCCGGGACAGATGGGAGCAGTACTTC. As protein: CASSRDRWEQYF.

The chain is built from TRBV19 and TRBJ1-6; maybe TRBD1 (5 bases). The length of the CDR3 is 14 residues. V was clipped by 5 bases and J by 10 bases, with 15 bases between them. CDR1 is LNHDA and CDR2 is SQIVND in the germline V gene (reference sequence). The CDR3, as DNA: TGTGCCAGTAGTCCCCCGGGGGGGAGCTCACCCCTCCACTTT. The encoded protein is CASSPPGGSSPLHF.

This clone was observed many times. The CDR3 reads CASSWGQGNTEAFF. The DNA for the CDR3 is TGTGCCAGCAGCTGGGGACAGGGTAACACTGAAGCTTTCTTT. This sequence joins TRBV27 and TRBJ1-1; 9 positions agree with TRBD1. This CDR3 spans 14 amino acids. Germline lookup yields CDR1 MNHEY and CDR2 SMNVEV (reference sequence). J was trimmed by 2 bases and V by 6 bases; bases with no gene match: 4.